This T cell receptor (beta chain) was recovered during a study of identifying expanded T cells in peripheral blood. Study-level points and caveats: Variance in clone template counts between roughly two-week samples significantly increased with total template count across all healthy donors. Over approximately two and four weeks, about 15 and 19 clones changed, versus roughly 1.1 between replicates.

During the collection period, no donor immune events like infections were recorded. Clones were sequenced by immunoSEQ multiplex PCR, and TCRdb holds only the in-frame ones, with some missing. Found here are 90,000 or so clones, more than 75% of them singletons; the top ten hold 5.5% to 6.5%. With regard to this clone: The antigen is unknown.

Sample: blood. This TCR was sampled from a person aged 18 to 69 in good health.

The CDR3 DNA reads as TGTGCCACCGAAGGAGGGCAGGGTTCCTACAATGAGCAGTTCTTC. Protein sequence: CATEGGQGSYNEQFF. This sequence joins TRBV15 and TRBJ2-1; D possibly corresponds to TRBD2 (6 bases). CDR3 length: 15 residues. From germline, CDR1 is LNHNV and CDR2 YYDKDF (reference sequence). Trimming stripped 8 bases from V and 1 base from J, with 15 bases between.